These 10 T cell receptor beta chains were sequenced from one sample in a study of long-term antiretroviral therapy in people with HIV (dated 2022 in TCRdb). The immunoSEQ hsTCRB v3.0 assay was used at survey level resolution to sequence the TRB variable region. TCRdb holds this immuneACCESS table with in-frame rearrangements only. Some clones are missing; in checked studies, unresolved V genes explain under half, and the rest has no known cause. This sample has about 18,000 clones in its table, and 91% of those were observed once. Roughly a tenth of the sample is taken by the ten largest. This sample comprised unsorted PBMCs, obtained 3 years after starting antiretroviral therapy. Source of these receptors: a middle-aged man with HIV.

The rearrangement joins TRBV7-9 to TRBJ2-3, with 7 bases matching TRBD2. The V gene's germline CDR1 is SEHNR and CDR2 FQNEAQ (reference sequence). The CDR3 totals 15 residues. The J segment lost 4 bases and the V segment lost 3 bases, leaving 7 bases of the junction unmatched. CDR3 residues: CASSFRRAGPDTQYF. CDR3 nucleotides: TGTGCCAGCAGCTTCCGGAGAGCGGGGCCAGATACGCAGTATTTT.

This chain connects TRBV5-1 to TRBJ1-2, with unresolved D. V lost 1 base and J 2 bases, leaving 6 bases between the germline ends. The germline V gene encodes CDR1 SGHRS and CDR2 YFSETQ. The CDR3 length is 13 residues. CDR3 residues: CASSLYNNYGYTF. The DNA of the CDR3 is TGCGCCAGCAGCTTGTACAACAACTATGGCTACACCTTC. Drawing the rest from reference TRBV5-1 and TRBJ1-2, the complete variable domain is KAGVTQTPRYLIKTRGQQVTLSCSPISGHRSVSWYQQTPGQGLQFLFEYFSETQRNKGNFPGRFSGRQFSNSRSEMNVSTLELGDSALYLCASSLYNNYGYTFGSGTRLTVV.

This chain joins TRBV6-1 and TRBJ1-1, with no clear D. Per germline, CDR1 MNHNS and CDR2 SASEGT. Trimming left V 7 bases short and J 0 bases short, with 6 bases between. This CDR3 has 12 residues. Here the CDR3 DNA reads TGTGCCAGCAATACAGTGAACACTGAAGCTTTCTTT. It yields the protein CASNTVNTEAFF.

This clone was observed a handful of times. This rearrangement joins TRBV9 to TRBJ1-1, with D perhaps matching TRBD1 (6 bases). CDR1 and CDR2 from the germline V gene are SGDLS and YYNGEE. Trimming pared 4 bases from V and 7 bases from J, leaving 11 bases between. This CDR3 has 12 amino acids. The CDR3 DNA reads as TGTGCCAGCAGCCATACGACAGGTGAAGCTTTCTTT. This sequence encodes CASSHTTGEAFF.

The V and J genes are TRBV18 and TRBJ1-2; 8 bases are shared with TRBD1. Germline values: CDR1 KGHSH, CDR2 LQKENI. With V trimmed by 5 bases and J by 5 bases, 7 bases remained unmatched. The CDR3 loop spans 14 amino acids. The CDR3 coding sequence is TGTGCCAGCTCATCGGGACAGGTGATTTATGGCTACACCTTC. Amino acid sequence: CASSSGQVIYGYTF. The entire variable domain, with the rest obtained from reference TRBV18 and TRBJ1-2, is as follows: NAGVMQNPRHLVRRRGQEARLRCSPMKGHSHVYWYRQLPEEGLKFMVYLQKENIIDESGMPKERFSAEFPKEGPSILRIQQVVRGDSAAYFCASSSGQVIYGYTFGSGTRLTVV.

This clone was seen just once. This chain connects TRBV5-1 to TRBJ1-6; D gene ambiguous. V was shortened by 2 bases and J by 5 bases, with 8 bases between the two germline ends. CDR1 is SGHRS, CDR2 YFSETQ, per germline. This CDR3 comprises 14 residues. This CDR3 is CASSLPGDNSPLHF. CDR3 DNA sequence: TGCGCCAGCAGCTTACCTGGGGATAATTCACCCCTCCACTTT.

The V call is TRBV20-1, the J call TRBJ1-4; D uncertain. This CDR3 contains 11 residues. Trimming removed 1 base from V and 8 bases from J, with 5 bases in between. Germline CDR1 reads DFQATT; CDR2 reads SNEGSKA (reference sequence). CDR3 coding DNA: TGCAGTGCTAGAGGAGAAGAAAAACTGTTTTTT. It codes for CSARGEEKLFF.

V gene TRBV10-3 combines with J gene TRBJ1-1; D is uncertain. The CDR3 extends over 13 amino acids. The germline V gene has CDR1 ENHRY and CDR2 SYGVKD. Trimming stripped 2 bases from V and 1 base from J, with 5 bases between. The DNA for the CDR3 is TGTGCCATCAGTGAGCTGAAGAACACTGAAGCTTTCTTT. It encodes CAISELKNTEAFF.

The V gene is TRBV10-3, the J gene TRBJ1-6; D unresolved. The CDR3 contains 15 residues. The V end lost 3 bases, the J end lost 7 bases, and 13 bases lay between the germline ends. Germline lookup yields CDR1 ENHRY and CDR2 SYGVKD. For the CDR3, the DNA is TGTGCCATCAGTGATATGGACTATGGAAATTCACCCCTCCACTTT. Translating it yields CAISDMDYGNSPLHF.

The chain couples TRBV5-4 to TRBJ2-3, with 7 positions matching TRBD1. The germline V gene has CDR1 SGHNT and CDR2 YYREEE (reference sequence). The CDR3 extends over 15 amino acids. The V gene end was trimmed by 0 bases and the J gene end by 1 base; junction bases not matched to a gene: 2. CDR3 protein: CASSLDRGRTDTQYF. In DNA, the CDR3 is TGTGCCAGCAGCTTGGACAGGGGTCGCACAGATACGCAGTATTTT.